These T cell receptor beta chains were read from a single sample in a study of blood T cell repertoires in COVID-19. Profiled with immunoSEQ multiplex PCR; TCRdb holds only in-frame clones, not every one. The table has about 93,000 clones, approximately 89% seen once. Sequencing was done on a sample of peripheral blood. All receptors derive from a middle-aged man with acute or convalescent COVID-19. Each CDR3 is given without its conserved first and last residue. Each record gives: CDR3 protein, J gene, V gene.

CDR3: ASSFESGGHYSGNTIY
J: TRBJ1-3
V: TRBV5-6

CDR3: ASSFPGPASSAINYGYT
J: TRBJ1-2
V: TRBV28

CDR3: ASSVRGGEKLF
J: TRBJ1-4
V: TRBV9

CDR3: SVDLPPANRGQRY
J: TRBJ2-3
V: TRBV29-1

CDR3: ASSASPEGTTQY
J: TRBJ2-3
V: TRBV9

CDR3: ASSQRTGDHTIY
J: TRBJ1-3
V: TRBV3-1/TRBV3-2

CDR3: ASSPGQGTVVNTEAF
J: TRBJ1-1
V: TRBV7-8

CDR3: ASSQTTGGAANEAF
J: TRBJ1-1
V: TRBV4-1

CDR3: ASRGTDRYQPQH
J: TRBJ1-5
V: TRBV2

CDR3: ASSFRNPGQSNTGELF
J: TRBJ2-2
V: TRBV5-1

CDR3: ASSQRLYNEQF
J: TRBJ2-1
V: TRBV14

CDR3: ASSSDRINSPLH
J: TRBJ1-6
V: TRBV6-5

CDR3: ASSSGLGPGEQY
J: TRBJ2-7
V: TRBV5-1

CDR3: ASSLQAGELF
J: TRBJ2-2
V: TRBV5-1

CDR3: ASSLGTAQETQY
J: TRBJ2-5
V: TRBV5-1

CDR3: ASSLVRGPDAQQY
J: TRBJ2-7
V: TRBV7-8

CDR3: ASSQDRIALRNIQY
J: TRBJ2-4
V: TRBV4-3

CDR3: ASSLAGGANYGYT
J: TRBJ1-2
V: TRBV5-1

CDR3: ASTFTRGTGGETQY
J: TRBJ2-5
V: TRBV28

CDR3: ASSSGAGELF
J: TRBJ2-2
V: TRBV7-7

CDR3: ASSSLAGALETQY
J: TRBJ2-5
V: TRBV7-6

CDR3: ASSPSPNNEQF
J: TRBJ2-1
V: TRBV7-3

CDR3: ASGGVGVREQF
J: TRBJ2-1
V: TRBV2

CDR3: ASSQNRGDEKLF
J: TRBJ1-4
V: TRBV3-1/TRBV3-2

CDR3: ASRGGTEAF
J: TRBJ1-1
V: TRBV3-1/TRBV3-2

CDR3: ASSLQVLPGDYGYT
J: TRBJ1-2
V: TRBV7-9

CDR3: ARLTGNTEAF
J: TRBJ1-1
V: TRBV5-5

CDR3: ASNPWTGHETQY
J: TRBJ2-5
V: TRBV19

CDR3: SAREGAGHEQF
J: TRBJ2-1
V: TRBV29-1

CDR3: ASSSGTGFFQPQH
J: TRBJ1-5
V: TRBV7-2

CDR3: ATRGSSYNEQF
J: TRBJ2-1
V: TRBV2

CDR3: ASSEVIGTEAF
J: TRBJ1-1
V: TRBV6-1

CDR3: ASSSLQVSPLH
J: TRBJ1-6
V: TRBV2

CDR3: SVEGGDLTDTQY
J: TRBJ2-3
V: TRBV29-1

CDR3: ASSLVGGGAGEEQF
J: TRBJ2-1
V: TRBV7-3

CDR3: ASSPIAGGSSYNEQF
J: TRBJ2-1
V: TRBV5-8

CDR3: ASTINGRSTGELF
J: TRBJ2-2
V: TRBV5-6

CDR3: ASSFTGVTEAF
J: TRBJ1-1
V: TRBV7-2

CDR3: ASSLVDSPAF
J: TRBJ1-1
V: TRBV11-2

CDR3: ASSLQGTDQPQH
J: TRBJ1-5
V: TRBV19

CDR3: ASSLGHDGNTGELF
J: TRBJ2-2
V: TRBV5-6

CDR3: ASSVNSKGVYYGYT
J: TRBJ1-2
V: TRBV9

CDR3: ASSTGQVDTGELF
J: TRBJ2-2
V: TRBV19

CDR3: ASSPRLAGDPNTDTQY
J: TRBJ2-3
V: TRBV7-3

CDR3: ASSIDRAEAF
J: TRBJ1-1
V: TRBV5-4

CDR3: ASSELGGEETQY
J: TRBJ2-5
V: TRBV25-1

CDR3: ASSLEGQAPDGYT
J: TRBJ1-2
V: TRBV5-1